This T cell receptor beta chain was sequenced during a study of T cells after yellow fever vaccination. Study results and limitations: Most primary-vaccination clones recurred post-booster (approximately 96% CD4, 85% to 90% CD8). Few clonotypes appeared in both CD4 and CD8 compartments.

In TCRdb, the 5' RACE reads were re-called with MiXCR into one record per CDR3 protein. This table has hundreds of thousands of distinct CDR3 sequences, roughly an eighth appearing once. Turning to this clonotype: Its antigen remains unknown.

Per the germline V gene, CDR1 is LGHDT and CDR2 is YNNKEL (reference sequence). V dropped 7 bases and J dropped 2; count of bases not matched to a gene: 7. The CDR3 length is 15 residues. This clonotype was obtained from a man aged 25 to 40 who received the YFV17D yellow fever vaccine. The sequences come from PBMCs, collected on the day of the yellow fever booster vaccination. This chain joins TRBV3-1 and TRBJ2-2, with TRBD2 matching 7 bases. The DNA for the CDR3 is TGTGCCAGCACCCCCGGGACTAAAAACACCGGGGAGCTGTTTTTT. Its translation is CASTPGTKNTGELFF.